This T cell receptor (beta chain) was identified in a study of shared clonotypes between healthy human individuals. Overall study findings and caveats: Sequencing depth was expected to influence donor clonotype sharing.

V gave up 3 bases and J gave up 14 bases, with 14 bases separating them. Germline V gene sequence: CDR1 KGHSH, CDR2 LQKENI. The CDR3 totals 13 residues. A CD45RA+ naive subset and a CD45RA-negative memory subset were split from CD4+ cells. The table came from immunoSEQ multiplex PCR; TCRdb's copy has only in-frame clones and leaves some out. Altogether over 2 million clones are present, approximately 90% being singletons, with the ten largest covering approximately 0.39%. Details on this clone: Its antigen is as yet unknown.

This clonotype originated in a man younger than 30 in good health. Some clones in this sample may be carry-over from other donors' samples. The sequenced material came from naive CD4+ T cells from PBMCs. Subset here: CD45RA+ positively selected. The rearrangement joins TRBV18 to TRBJ1-6; D is ambiguous. The CDR3 reads CASSPGVGESLHF. The CDR3 DNA follows: TGTGCCAGCTCACCGGGTGTCGGGGAATCCCTCCACTTT.